One and the same sample provided the 8 T cell receptor beta chains below, sequenced in a study of Ad26.COV2.S vaccination and SARS-CoV-2 variants (dated by TCRdb to about 2021). According to the study, the label for this sample's treatment or condition signals: about 20 received Ad26.COV2.S at low or high dose, single or two shots; about 5 received placebo; per-sample allocation not given. For vaccine and placebo recipients, the sequenced repertoires came from samples collected on day 63 after the first injection. Libraries came from the immunoSEQ multiplex PCR assay. Imported from immuneACCESS, the table was reduced by TCRdb to in-frame sequences with V and J called. These copies leave out some clones; in studies compared against another copy, an unresolved V gene accounts for under half, and the cause of the remainder is not known. The sample table records hundreds of thousands of clones; 70% to 90% of these occur just once. The leading ten clones occupy roughly 1.5% of the sample.

The sample consisted of peripheral blood, taken in a trial of Ad26.COV2.S vaccine versus placebo. The receptors come from a person between 18 and 60 years old who received the Ad26.COV2.S COVID-19 vaccine or a placebo.

J is TRBJ2-2 and V is TRBV7-2, with D uncertain. The CDR3 length is 13 residues. The V gene's germline CDR1 is SGHTA and CDR2 FQGNSA. Trimming shortened V by 2 bases and J by 4 bases, and 5 bases separated the two germline ends. This CDR3 reads CASSLRPTGELFF. DNA of the CDR3: TGTGCCAGCAGCTTAAGGCCCACCGGGGAGCTGTTTTTT.

The chain couples TRBV5-1 to TRBJ1-2; 7 bases line up with TRBD1. This CDR3 spans 15 amino acids. V lost 2 bases and J lost 2; bases outside the gene matches: 6. Germline loops: CDR1 SGHRS, CDR2 YFSETQ. DNA for the CDR3: TGCGCCAGCAGCTTAGACAGGGTTTCGAACTATGGCTACACCTTC. Translating gives CASSLDRVSNYGYTF.

The chain has TRBV12-3 or TRBV12-4 and TRBJ1-2; D is perhaps TRBD1 (5 bases). V lost 7 bases and J 8 bases, leaving 14 bases between the germline ends. The CDR3 has 12 residues. CDR3 region: CASNSGLEGYTF. In DNA form, the CDR3 reads TGTGCCAGCAATTCAGGGCTAGAGGGCTACACCTTC.

This clone was detected once. The chain joins TRBV27 to TRBJ1-1; a possible D gene is TRBD1 (5 bases). V was cut by 3 bases and J by 6 bases, with 8 bases left in between. This CDR3 spans 12 amino acids. Germline CDR1 MNHEY, CDR2 SMNVEV (reference sequence). CDR3 residues: CASSFAGSEAFF. The CDR3 nucleotides read TGTGCCAGCAGTTTTGCAGGGTCTGAAGCTTTCTTT.

This chain links TRBV5-8 with TRBJ1-1; 7 nucleotides align to TRBD1. This CDR3 has 12 residues. V trimming: 0 bases; J trimming: 7 bases; junction bases outside the gene matches: 0. Germline CDR1 is SGHTS and CDR2 is YDEGEE. The chain's CDR3 is CASSLGDSEAFF. Written as DNA, the CDR3 is TGTGCCAGCAGCTTGGGGGACAGTGAAGCTTTCTTT.

This clone was seen a few times. Additional DNA sequences in this sample encode the identical CDR3. The rearrangement links TRBV30 to TRBJ1-6; D uncertain. CDR3 length: 13 amino acids. V dropped 3 bases and J dropped 3 bases, with 6 bases sitting between them. CDR1 GTSNPN and CDR2 SVGIG come from the germline V gene (reference sequence). The CDR3 DNA sequence: TGTGCCTGGAGAGGGAGCTATAATTCACCCCTCCACTTT. This gives the protein CAWRGSYNSPLHF.

The V and J genes are TRBV19 and TRBJ1-5; no definite D call. V lost 3 bases, J lost 3 bases, and 9 bases lay in between. The germline CDR1 and CDR2 sequences are LNHDA and SQIVND (reference sequence). This CDR3 has 14 amino acids. The CDR3: CASSMSSFNQPQHF. CDR3 coding DNA: TGTGCCAGTAGTATGTCCTCCTTCAATCAGCCCCAGCATTTT.

The chain links TRBV5-1 to TRBJ2-4; D ambiguous. Per the germline V gene, CDR1 is SGHRS and CDR2 is YFSETQ. V lost 4 bases to trimming and J lost 5 bases, with 16 bases between them. The CDR3 contains 15 residues. The CDR3 region is CASSPVSLSQNIQYF. The DNA of the CDR3 is TGCGCCAGCAGCCCCGTCTCCCTTAGCCAAAACATTCAGTACTTC. The full variable domain, in which reference TRBV5-1 and TRBJ2-4 provide the parts outside the CDR3, is KAGVTQTPRYLIKTRGQQVTLSCSPISGHRSVSWYQQTPGQGLQFLFEYFSETQRNKGNFPGRFSGRQFSNSRSEMNVSTLELGDSALYLCASSPVSLSQNIQYFGAGTRLSVL.